One and the same sample provided the 15 T cell receptor beta chains below, sequenced in a study of T-cell reconstitution after alpha-beta-depleted transplantation in children. It was with unique molecular identifiers that the TCRbeta library was prepared. TCRdb recomputed calls from the PCR reads with MiXCR, one row per CDR3 protein. This table has some 450,000 distinct CDR3 sequences, around two fifths appearing once. The source material was PBMCs, sampled before TCRalphabeta/CD19-depleted stem cell transplant. These receptor sequences come from a girl aged 2 to 9 with aplastic anemia, due to receive a stem cell transplant.

This clonotype has a handful of counts. This chain joins TRBV6-1 and TRBJ2-3; 8 nucleotides agree with TRBD2. The junction had 5 bases not matched to a gene; V was cut back by 6 bases and J by 3 bases. Germline lookup yields CDR1 MNHNS and CDR2 SASEGT. The CDR3 is made up of 14 amino acids. CDR3 sequence reads: CASSRAGATDTQYF. In nucleotides, the CDR3 is TGTGCCAGCAGCCGAGCGGGAGCTACAGATACGCAGTATTTT.

This chain joins TRBV5-1 and TRBJ2-5, with unresolved D. V was cut by 1 base and J by 7 bases, with 11 bases left in between. The germline CDR1 and CDR2 sequences are SGHRS and YFSETQ. This CDR3 has 13 residues. CDR3 bases: TGCGCCAGCAGCTTGATGGGCTCGCCGACCCAGTACTTC. Protein: CASSLMGSPTQYF.

The chain links TRBV28 to TRBJ1-6; 9 bases are a match to TRBD1. J gave up 9 bases and V 5 bases, and 11 bases lay outside the gene matches. CDR1 and CDR2 (germline): MDHEN, SYDVKM. This CDR3 contains 16 residues. CDR3 sequence (DNA): TGTGCCAGCAGTCTCCCGGGACAGGGATTGGGTTCACCCCTCCACTTT. As protein: CASSLPGQGLGSPLHF.

This clonotype was detected only a few times. V gene TRBV7-9 combines with J gene TRBJ2-5; 7 bases are a match to TRBD1. CDR3 length equals 16 residues. The V gene end was trimmed by 5 bases and the J gene end by 0 bases; junction bases not matched to a gene: 9. Germline V gives CDR1 SEHNR, CDR2 FQNEAQ (reference sequence). For the CDR3, the DNA is TGTGCCAGCAGCAGAGGGACAGTAGGGGACCAAGAGACCCAGTACTTC. As protein: CASSRGTVGDQETQYF. Variable domain in full (rest from reference TRBV7-9 and TRBJ2-5): DTGVSQNPRHKITKRGQNVTFRCDPISEHNRLYWYRQTLGQGPEFLTYFQNEAQLEKSRLLSDRFSAERPKGSFSTLEIQRTEQGDSAMYLCASSRGTVGDQETQYFGPGTRLLVL.

V and J are TRBV29-1 and TRBJ1-1, with 7 nucleotides matching TRBD1. Germline V gene lookup returns CDR1 SQVTM and CDR2 ANQGSEA. The CDR3 contains 11 residues. The junction had 3 bases not matched to a gene; V was cut back by 7 bases and J by 4 bases. CDR3 residues: CSGQGPTEAFF. The CDR3 coding sequence is TGCAGCGGACAGGGCCCCACTGAAGCTTTCTTT.

V gene TRBV21-1 combines with J gene TRBJ1-1; the DNA was not compared with TRBD1, the D call given in the table. TRBV21-1 is labeled a pseudogene. The CDR3 contains 17 residues. The CDR3, as DNA: TGTGCCAGCAGCAAGGGAGGACAGGGGGCGAGTAACACTGAAGCTTTCTTT. Its translation is CASSKGGQGASNTEAFF.

This clonotype was recorded at least ten times. The V and J genes are TRBV3-1 and TRBJ2-1; D not certain. In germline, CDR1 is LGHDT, CDR2 YNNKEL (reference sequence). Trimming took off 2 bases at V and 9 bases at J, with 11 bases between the two ends. The CDR3 covers 13 residues. The CDR3 DNA reads TGTGCCAGCAGCCAACAGATAAAGGGTGAGCAGTTCTTC. Residues: CASSQQIKGEQFF.

This clonotype was counted at least ten times. The V call is TRBV3-1, the J call TRBJ1-2; D may be TRBD1 (6 bases). The CDR3 sequence is 16 residues long. V was cut by 0 bases and J by 0 bases, with 11 bases left in between. CDR1 and CDR2 (germline): LGHDT, YNNKEL (reference sequence). The CDR3 coding sequence is TGTGCCAGCAGCCAAGAGGGCGACAGGTCTAACTATGGCTACACCTTC. Its protein is CASSQEGDRSNYGYTF.

This clonotype appeared a single time. With a much larger clone just one base away, this may be a read error. The rearrangement joins TRBV20-1 to TRBJ2-5; a possible D gene is TRBD1 (7 bases). Germline V gene lookup returns CDR1 DFQATT and CDR2 SNEGSKA (reference sequence). The CDR3 runs 16 residues. DNA for the CDR3: TGCTGTGCTAGGGGGGCAGGGGGTTCCCCTGGGGAGACCCAGTACTTC. It specifies CCARGAGGSPGETQYF.

The V and J genes are TRBV5-5 and TRBJ1-2, with 7 bases that match TRBD1. V gave up 0 bases and J gave up 4 bases; unmatched junction bases: 6. The CDR3 is 15 residues long. CDR1 is SGHKS and CDR2 is YYEKEE in the germline V gene (reference sequence). The CDR3, as DNA: TGTGCCAGCAGCTTGGTCGGGACAGTTTCCTATGGCTACACCTTC. Translated: CASSLVGTVSYGYTF.

This clonotype was seen at least ten times. This rearrangement joins TRBV6-2 or TRBV6-3 to TRBJ2-5; TRBD2 agrees at 10 bases. V shed 7 bases, J shed 0 bases, and the junction held 8 bases outside the gene matches. The CDR3 length is 16 residues. Germline CDR1 is MNHEY and CDR2 is SVGEGT. The chain's CDR3 is CASKSGRAPYQETQYF. CDR3 in DNA: TGTGCCAGCAAGAGCGGGAGGGCCCCGTACCAAGAGACCCAGTACTTC.

This clonotype occurred many times. At one boundary the junction diverges from the germline segment, which might be a read error. The V and J genes are TRBV7-2 and TRBJ2-3; 8 nucleotides match TRBD2. The CDR3 loop spans 14 amino acids. Germline CDR1 reads SGHTA; CDR2 reads FQGNSA. The CDR3 protein is CASSLAGLTDTQYF. DNA of the CDR3: TGTGCCAGCAGCCTAGCGGGCCTCACAGATACGCAGTATTTT.

The chain joins TRBV3-1 to TRBJ1-1; D call uncertain. The V gene lost 0 bases and the J gene lost 1 base, with 3 bases spanning the gap. Germline assignment: CDR1 LGHDT and CDR2 YNNKEL (reference sequence). This CDR3 region has 13 residues. The CDR3 sequence: CASSQDWNTEAFF. The CDR3 DNA reads as TGTGCCAGCAGCCAAGATTGGAACACTGAAGCTTTCTTT. Together with reference TRBV3-1 and TRBJ1-1, the CDR3 gives the full variable domain: DTAVSQTPKYLVTQMGNDKSIKCEQNLGHDTMYWYKQDSKKFLKIMFSYNNKELIINETVPNRFSPKSPDKAHLNLHINSLELGDSAVYFCASSQDWNTEAFFGQGTRLTVV.

J is TRBJ2-3 and V is TRBV5-1, with TRBD2 matching 10 bases. The CDR3 is 18 residues long. V was clipped by 2 bases and J by 3 bases; unmatched bases: 12. Germline V gene data show CDR1 as SGHRS and CDR2 as YFSETQ. CDR3 nucleotides: TGCGCCAGCAGCTTCGGGGTACTAGCGGGGACCACGACAGATACGCAGTATTTT. It is translated as CASSFGVLAGTTTDTQYF.

This clonotype turned up a few times. The chain couples TRBV27 to TRBJ2-5; TRBD2 is a possible D gene (5 bases). V lost 10 bases and J lost 2, with 14 bases in between. The CDR3 has 13 amino acids. In germline, CDR1 is MNHEY, CDR2 SMNVEV (reference sequence). CDR3 residues: CATRGSEQETQYF. For the CDR3, the DNA is TGTGCCACCAGAGGTAGCGAACAAGAGACCCAGTACTTC.